This T cell receptor beta chain was recorded in a study of OX40 agonist ivuxolimab in advanced cancers. In the study overall: Subjects had a mean age of around 60 years, with a range of roughly 20 to 79; roughly 80% were male. The study's findings and limits: Among some nonresponders, normalized T-cell clonal expansion was also low.

In germline, CDR1 is MNHEY, CDR2 SVGAGI. Trimming pared 10 bases from V and 4 bases from J, leaving 15 bases between. The CDR3 consists of 13 residues. With respect to this clone: Its antigen is undetermined. The same CDR3 can be traced to other DNA sequences in this sample.

Profiled with immunoSEQ multiplex PCR; TCRdb holds only in-frame clones, not every one. The sample consists of about 57,000 clones, 83% of them appearing once. The receptor's source is an adult with an advanced solid tumor such as melanoma, head and neck, liver or kidney cancer. The chain combines TRBV6-5 with TRBJ2-3; the D call may be TRBD1 or TRBD2 (5 bases each). The sample consisted of CD4+ or CD8+ T cells sorted from blood, taken in a trial of the OX40 agonist ivuxolimab. Here the CDR3 DNA reads TGTGCCACCCACAAAAGAGGGGCAGATACGCAGTATTTT. This encodes CATHKRGADTQYF.